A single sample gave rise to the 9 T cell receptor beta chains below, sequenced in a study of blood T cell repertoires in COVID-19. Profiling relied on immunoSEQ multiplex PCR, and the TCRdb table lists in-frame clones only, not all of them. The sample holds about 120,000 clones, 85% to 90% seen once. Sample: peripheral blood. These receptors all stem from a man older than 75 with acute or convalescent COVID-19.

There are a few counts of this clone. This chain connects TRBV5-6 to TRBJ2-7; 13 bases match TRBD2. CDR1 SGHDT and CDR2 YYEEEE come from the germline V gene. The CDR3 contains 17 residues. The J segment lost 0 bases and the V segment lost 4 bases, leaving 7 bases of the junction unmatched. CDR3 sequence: CASSPGLAGHSSYEQYF. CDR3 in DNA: TGTGCCAGCAGCCCGGGACTAGCGGGGCATAGCTCCTACGAGCAGTACTTC.

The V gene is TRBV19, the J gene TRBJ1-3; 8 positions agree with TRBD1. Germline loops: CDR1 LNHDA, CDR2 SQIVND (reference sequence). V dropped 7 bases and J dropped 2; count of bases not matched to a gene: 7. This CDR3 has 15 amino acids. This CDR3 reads CASTQLTGAGNTIYF. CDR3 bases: TGTGCCAGTACCCAACTGACAGGGGCTGGAAACACCATATATTTT.

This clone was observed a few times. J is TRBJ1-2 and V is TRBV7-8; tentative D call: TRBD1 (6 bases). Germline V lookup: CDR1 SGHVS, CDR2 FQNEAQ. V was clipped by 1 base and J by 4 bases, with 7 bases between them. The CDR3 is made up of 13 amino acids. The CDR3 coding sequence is TGTGCCAGCAGCTTAGAGGACAGCTATGGCTACACCTTC. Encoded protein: CASSLEDSYGYTF.

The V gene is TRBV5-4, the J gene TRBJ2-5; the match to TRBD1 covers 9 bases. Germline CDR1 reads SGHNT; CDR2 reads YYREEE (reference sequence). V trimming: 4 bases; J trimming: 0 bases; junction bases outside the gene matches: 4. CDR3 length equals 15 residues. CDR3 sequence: CASSRQGGYQETQYF. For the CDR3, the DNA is TGTGCCAGCAGCCGACAGGGGGGGTACCAAGAGACCCAGTACTTC.

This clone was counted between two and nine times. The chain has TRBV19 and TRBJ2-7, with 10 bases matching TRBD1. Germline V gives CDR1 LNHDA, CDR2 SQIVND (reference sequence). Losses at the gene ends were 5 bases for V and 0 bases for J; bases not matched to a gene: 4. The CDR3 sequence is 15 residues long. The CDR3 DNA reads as TGTGCCAGTAGTCGCCGGGACAGGGGCTCCTACGAGCAGTACTTC. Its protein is CASSRRDRGSYEQYF.

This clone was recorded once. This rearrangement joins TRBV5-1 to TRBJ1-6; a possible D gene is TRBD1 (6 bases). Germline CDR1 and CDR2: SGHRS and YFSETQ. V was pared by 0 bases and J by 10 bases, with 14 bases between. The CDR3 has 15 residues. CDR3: CASSLAGPGESPLHF. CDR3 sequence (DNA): TGCGCCAGCAGCTTGGCTGGGCCAGGGGAATCACCCCTCCACTTT. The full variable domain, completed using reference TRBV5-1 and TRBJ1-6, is KAGVTQTPRYLIKTRGQQVTLSCSPISGHRSVSWYQQTPGQGLQFLFEYFSETQRNKGNFPGRFSGRQFSNSRSEMNVSTLELGDSALYLCASSLAGPGESPLHFGNGTRLTVT.

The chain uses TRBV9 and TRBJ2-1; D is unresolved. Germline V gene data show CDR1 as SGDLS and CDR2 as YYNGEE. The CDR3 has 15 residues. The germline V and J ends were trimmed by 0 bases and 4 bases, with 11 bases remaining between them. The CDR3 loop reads CASSVELVDYNEQFF. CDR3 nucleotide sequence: TGTGCCAGCAGCGTAGAGCTAGTCGATTACAATGAGCAGTTCTTC.

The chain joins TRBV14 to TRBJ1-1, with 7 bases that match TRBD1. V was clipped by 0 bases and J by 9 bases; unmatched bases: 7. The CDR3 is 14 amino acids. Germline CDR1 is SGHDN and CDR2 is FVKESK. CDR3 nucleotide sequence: TGTGCCAGCAGCCAAGATAGAGTGGGACAGAAAGCTTTCTTT. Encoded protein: CASSQDRVGQKAFF.

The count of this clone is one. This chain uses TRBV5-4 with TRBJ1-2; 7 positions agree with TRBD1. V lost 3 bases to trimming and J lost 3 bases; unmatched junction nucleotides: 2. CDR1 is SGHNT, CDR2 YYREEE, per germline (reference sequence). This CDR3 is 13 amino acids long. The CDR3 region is CASSSGTDYGYTF. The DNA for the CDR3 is TGTGCCAGCAGCTCCGGGACAGACTATGGCTACACCTTC.